Below, 22 T cell receptor beta chains from the same sample are listed, as sequenced in a study of T cell responses to AZD1222 COVID-19 vaccine (dated by TCRdb to the early 2020s). In the paper's terms, the time point label means: baseline before first vaccination. The library was obtained by the immunoSEQ multiplex PCR assay. TCRdb retrieved this table from immuneACCESS and kept in-frame rearrangements only. Not all clones are present; in checked studies, unresolved V genes account for under half, and no reason is known for the remainder. The sample records approximately 150,000 clones, roughly nine tenths of which are singletons. Approximately 5.1% of the sample belongs to the ten largest clones. The specimen was peripheral blood, collected on day 0 of AZD1222 vaccination. The receptors here all came from an adult in good health.

This rearrangement joins TRBV7-9 to TRBJ2-7, with no clear D. The CDR3 has 12 residues. The ends were cut back, 4 bases at V and 6 bases at J, with 10 bases in the middle. Germline-derived CDR1 and CDR2 are SEHNR and FQNEAQ (reference sequence). CDR3 DNA sequence: TGTGCCAGCAGCTCACCACTGAGCGAGCAGTACTTC. Translating it yields CASSSPLSEQYF.

This chain links TRBV7-3 with TRBJ2-2; 12 nucleotides match TRBD2. The CDR3 extends over 18 amino acids. Germline values: CDR1 SGHTA, CDR2 FQGTGA. J lost 1 base, V lost 1 base, and 4 bases had no gene match. The CDR3 nucleotides are TGTGCCAGCAGCTTAAGGACTAGCGGGGCGGGGAACACCGGGGAGCTGTTTTTT. It encodes CASSLRTSGAGNTGELFF.

This chain connects TRBV27 to TRBJ2-3, with TRBD1 matching 7 bases. The CDR3 has 13 residues. In germline, CDR1 is MNHEY, CDR2 SMNVEV (reference sequence). V was clipped by 6 bases and J by 1 base; unmatched bases: 1. CDR3 amino acids: CASRDRRTDTQYF. The CDR3 bases are TGTGCCAGCAGGGACAGGCGCACAGATACGCAGTATTTT.

The chain uses TRBV6-5 and TRBJ2-3; 10 bases are a match to TRBD2. In germline, CDR1 is MNHEY, CDR2 SVGAGI. The CDR3 covers 15 residues. V shed 4 bases, J shed 3 bases, and the junction held 4 bases outside the gene matches. The CDR3 loop reads CASSLSSGRTDTQYF. In DNA form, the CDR3 reads TGTGCCAGCAGTTTATCTAGCGGGAGAACAGATACGCAGTATTTT.

A single count supports this clone. The rearrangement joins TRBV5-1 to TRBJ2-3; the match to TRBD2 covers 7 bases. CDR3 size: 17 residues. The germline V gene encodes CDR1 SGHRS and CDR2 YFSETQ. Trimming removed 4 bases from V and 2 bases from J; junction bases left unmatched: 13. The CDR3 nucleotides read TGCGCCAGCAGCCATGGTGCGAGGGAGGGTATCACAGATACGCAGTATTTT. Its protein product is CASSHGAREGITDTQYF.

The chain employs TRBV5-5 and TRBJ1-1; D unclear. The CDR3 consists of 16 residues. Per the germline V gene, CDR1 is SGHKS and CDR2 is YYEKEE (reference sequence). Trimming left V 7 bases short and J 1 base short, with 20 bases between. Here the CDR3 reads CASLRSVGSGNTEAFF. In DNA form, the CDR3 reads TGTGCCAGCCTCAGATCTGTAGGGAGTGGGAACACTGAAGCTTTCTTT.

This clone appeared once. The chain joins TRBV5-6 to TRBJ1-2, with D unclear. The CDR3 runs to 14 residues. V was pared by 4 bases and J by 3 bases, with 13 bases between. CDR1 SGHDT and CDR2 YYEEEE come from the germline V gene. CDR3 DNA sequence: TGTGCCAGCAGCCGTGGGCGGGAAGACTATGGCTACACCTTC. Its protein is CASSRGREDYGYTF.

V is TRBV7-2 and J is TRBJ2-7, with 10 nucleotides matching TRBD2. This CDR3 has 16 amino acids. V shed 0 bases and J 7 bases; nucleotides not matched to a gene: 9. Germline CDR1 reads SGHTA; CDR2 reads FQGNSA. This CDR3 is CASSLASGRSFREQYF. The CDR3 DNA reads as TGTGCCAGCAGCTTAGCTAGCGGGAGGTCTTTTCGGGAGCAGTACTTC.

In this sample, this clone turned up once. This chain uses TRBV5-1 with TRBJ1-1; the D is unclear. With 0 bases removed from V and 7 bases from J, the gap between germline ends came to 16 bases. Germline V CDR1 and CDR2: SGHRS, YFSETQ. CDR3 length: 15 residues. In DNA, the CDR3 is TGCGCCAGCAGCTTGGCGACACTTGGTGAGAGTGAAGCTTTCTTT. Encoded protein: CASSLATLGESEAFF.

The gene calls are TRBV5-6 and TRBJ1-1, with 7 bases matching TRBD1. The length of the CDR3 is 13 residues. Germline assignment: CDR1 SGHDT and CDR2 YYEEEE. V lost 6 bases to trimming and J lost 1 base; unmatched junction nucleotides: 3. CDR3 in DNA: TGTGCCAGCACAGGGGGACCGAACACTGAAGCTTTCTTT. Translating gives CASTGGPNTEAFF.

This clone appeared once. The V and J genes are TRBV5-1 and TRBJ2-7; 9 bases match TRBD1. CDR3 length: 14 amino acids. CDR1 is SGHRS, CDR2 YFSETQ, per germline. Losses at the gene ends were 4 bases for V and 4 bases for J; bases not matched to a gene: 6. This CDR3 is CASSTGTGFYEQYF. CDR3 coding DNA: TGCGCCAGCAGCACCGGGACAGGGTTTTACGAGCAGTACTTC.

The CDR3 sequence: CASSRGNTEAFF. CDR3 nucleotide sequence: TGTGCCAGCTCACGGGGGAACACTGAAGCTTTCTTT. This sequence joins TRBV18 and TRBJ1-1; D uncertain. In germline, CDR1 is KGHSH, CDR2 LQKENI. V was cut by 4 bases and J by 1 base, with 4 bases left in between. There are 12 residues in the CDR3.

V gene TRBV9 combines with J gene TRBJ2-1, with TRBD2 as a possible D gene (6 bases). V lost 2 bases and J 4 bases, leaving 13 bases between the germline ends. CDR1 is SGDLS, CDR2 YYNGEE, per germline. The CDR3 is 15 residues long. The CDR3 sequence is CASSVLGGGYNEQFF. The DNA for the CDR3 is TGTGCCAGCAGCGTCCTAGGAGGAGGGTACAATGAGCAGTTCTTC.

The chain carries TRBV7-2 and TRBJ1-5; D not resolved. The CDR3 contains 17 residues. V dropped 5 bases and J dropped 7 bases, with 24 bases sitting between them. The germline gives CDR1 SGHTA, CDR2 FQGNSA. The CDR3 DNA is TGTGCCAGCAGCGCAAACCCGATGGTTTTCTCGGCCCAGCCCCAGCATTTT. This sequence encodes CASSANPMVFSAQPQHF. Supplemented by reference TRBV7-2 and TRBJ1-5, the full variable domain reads GAGVSQSPSNKVTEKGKDVELRCDPISGHTALYWYRQSLGQGLEFLIYFQGNSAPDKSGLPSDRFSAERTGGSVSTLTIQRTQQEDSAVYLCASSANPMVFSAQPQHFGDGTRLSIL.

This chain links TRBV7-3 with TRBJ2-5, with 8 bases matching TRBD2. CDR3 length: 15 residues. Germline V lookup: CDR1 SGHTA, CDR2 FQGTGA. V shed 1 base, J shed 4 bases, and the junction held 5 bases outside the gene matches. In DNA, the CDR3 is TGTGCCAGCAGCTTAATGGGGCTAGCGGGAGAGACCCAGTACTTC. It yields the protein CASSLMGLAGETQYF.

The chain has TRBV7-2 and TRBJ2-7; 8 bases align to TRBD1. J was trimmed by 7 bases and V by 2 bases; bases with no gene match: 4. CDR3 size: 13 residues. The germline V gene has CDR1 SGHTA and CDR2 FQGNSA. The CDR3 here is CASSLTTGAEQYF. The DNA of the CDR3 is TGTGCCAGCAGCTTAACGACAGGGGCTGAGCAGTACTTC.

The genes are TRBV10-1 and TRBJ1-6, with a weak D call TRBD1 (6 bases). CDR1 and CDR2 from the germline V gene are WNHNN and SYGVQD (reference sequence). Trimming left V 5 bases short and J 10 bases short, with 18 bases between. The length of the CDR3 is 15 residues. The CDR3 sequence: CASSLGRGPGSPLHF. CDR3 sequence (DNA): TGCGCCAGCAGTTTGGGACGGGGGCCGGGGTCACCCCTCCACTTT.

This clone was detected once. The rearrangement links TRBV28 to TRBJ1-4, with 8 bases matching TRBD1. The length of the CDR3 is 14 residues. The junction had 3 bases not matched to a gene; V was cut back by 6 bases and J by 3 bases. The germline CDR1 and CDR2 sequences are MDHEN and SYDVKM. CDR3 nucleotide sequence: TGTGCCAGCAGGAACAGGGGGGCTAATGAAAAACTGTTTTTT. It yields the protein CASRNRGANEKLFF.

This chain links TRBV27 with TRBJ2-2; 10 positions match TRBD1. Germline trimming cut 8 bases from V and 0 bases from J; bases unmatched to any gene: 9. In germline, CDR1 is MNHEY, CDR2 SMNVEV (reference sequence). The CDR3 length is 17 residues. CDR3 coding DNA: TGTGCCAGCCGACCAAGAGGACAGGGGGCGAACACCGGGGAGCTGTTTTTT. The encoded protein is CASRPRGQGANTGELFF.

This clone showed up just once. The chain has TRBV5-6 and TRBJ2-7, with 10 bases fitting TRBD2. The CDR3 contains 14 residues. Germline CDR1 is SGHDT and CDR2 is YYEEEE. V trimming: 2 bases; J trimming: 1 base; junction bases outside the gene matches: 0. CDR3 loop: CASSLLAGSYEQYF. CDR3 nucleotide sequence: TGTGCCAGCAGCTTACTAGCGGGATCCTACGAGCAGTACTTC.

The rearrangement joins TRBV5-6 to TRBJ2-1, with a tentative D call TRBD2 (5 bases). This CDR3 is 16 amino acids long. Trimming took off 5 bases at V and 0 bases at J, with 15 bases between the two ends. Germline-derived CDR1 and CDR2 are SGHDT and YYEEEE. CDR3 DNA sequence: TGTGCCAGCAGGTGGGCGGGCTCGAGCTCCTACAATGAGCAGTTCTTC. Amino acid sequence: CASRWAGSSSYNEQFF.

The J gene is TRBJ2-1, the V gene TRBV9, with TRBD2 as a possible D gene (6 bases). Germline CDR1 SGDLS, CDR2 YYNGEE. V was pared by 0 bases and J by 7 bases, with 14 bases between. The CDR3 has 15 residues. The CDR3 DNA sequence: TGTGCCAGCAGCGTAGGGCTAGCGTTGAATAATGAGCAGTTCTTC. Residues: CASSVGLALNNEQFF. The full variable domain, rest sourced from reference TRBV9 and TRBJ2-1, is DSGVTQTPKHLITATGQRVTLRCSPRSGDLSVYWYQQSLDQGLQFLIQYYNGEERAKGNILERFSAQQFPDLHSELNLSSLELGDSALYFCASSVGLALNNEQFFGPGTRLTVL.